This is a list of T cell receptor beta chains from one sample in a study of cytomegalovirus exposure and HLA in healthy donors. TCRdb keeps only in-frame clones here, not all; method: immunoSEQ multiplex PCR. The table includes 120,000 or so clones, 83% detected once. The sample comprised PBMCs. The receptors originated from a woman aged 40-49 years in good health and CMV-seropositive. CDR3s include the opening cysteine and the closing phenylalanine or tryptophan. A D gene is named only where the DNA matches it firmly. The listing skips clone size in some rows; elsewhere it reads once, few, many or a size class.

clone size: once
V gene: TRBV28
D gene: TRBD2
J gene: TRBJ2-3
CDR3 protein: CASSLGPSGSRTDTQYF
CDR3 DNA: TGTGCCAGCAGTCTAGGTCCTAGCGGGAGCCGCACAGATACGCAGTATTTT

clone size: -
V gene: TRBV6-1
D gene: -
J gene: TRBJ1-4
CDR3 protein: CASSLLRGWGEKLFF
CDR3 DNA: TGTGCCAGCAGTTTACTAAGGGGATGGGGTGAAAAACTGTTTTTT

clone size: once
V gene: TRBV7-2
D gene: -
J gene: TRBJ2-1
CDR3 protein: CASSSRGGALYNEQFF
CDR3 DNA: TGTGCCAGCAGCTCCCGGGGCGGGGCTTTATACAATGAGCAGTTCTTC

clone size: -
V gene: TRBV30
D gene: TRBD1
J gene: TRBJ1-2
CDR3 protein: CAWRGRGDYGYTF
CDR3 DNA: TGTGCCTGGAGGGGCAGGGGGGACTATGGCTACACCTTC

clone size: -
V gene: TRBV30
D gene: -
J gene: TRBJ2-7
CDR3 protein: CAWSADWNSYEQYF
CDR3 DNA: TGTGCCTGGAGTGCTGACTGGAACTCCTACGAGCAGTACTTC

clone size: -
V gene: TRBV7-8
D gene: -
J gene: TRBJ1-2
CDR3 protein: CASSLGGDSGYTF
CDR3 DNA: TGTGCCAGCAGCTTAGGAGGAGATTCTGGCTACACCTTC

clone size: few
V gene: TRBV7-9
D gene: TRBD2
J gene: TRBJ2-7
CDR3 protein: CSSSRVAGEQYF
CDR3 DNA: TGTTCCAGCAGCCGGGTAGCGGGCGAGCAGTACTTC

clone size: -
V gene: TRBV5-1
D gene: TRBD1
J gene: TRBJ1-2
CDR3 protein: CASSGGLRTGVDGYTF
CDR3 DNA: TGCGCCAGCAGCGGGGGTTTAAGGACAGGGGTAGATGGCTACACCTTC

clone size: -
V gene: TRBV18
D gene: -
J gene: TRBJ1-2
CDR3 protein: CASSPPGAAGLLTGYTF
CDR3 DNA: TGTGCCAGCTCACCACCGGGAGCGGCGGGACTCCTCACGGGCTACACCTTC

clone size: -
V gene: TRBV4-3
D gene: TRBD2
J gene: TRBJ2-2
CDR3 protein: CASSSMGGPTGELFF
CDR3 DNA: TGCGCCAGCAGCTCAATGGGAGGGCCCACCGGGGAGCTGTTTTTT

clone size: -
V gene: TRBV5-1
D gene: TRBD1
J gene: TRBJ2-1
CDR3 protein: CASRDLPDRADSEFF
CDR3 DNA: TGCGCCAGCAGAGATCTCCCGGACAGGGCGGATTCGGAGTTCTTC

clone size: -
V gene: TRBV11-2
D gene: -
J gene: TRBJ1-4
CDR3 protein: CASSSRNGVFF
CDR3 DNA: TGTGCCAGCAGCTCAAGGAACGGGGTGTTTTTT

clone size: once
V gene: TRBV5-1
D gene: TRBD1
J gene: TRBJ2-1
CDR3 protein: CASSSADREQFF
CDR3 DNA: TGCGCCAGCAGCTCAGCGGACAGGGAGCAGTTCTTC

clone size: few
V gene: TRBV5-6
D gene: TRBD2
J gene: TRBJ2-3
CDR3 protein: CASSLGLAGGVDTQYF
CDR3 DNA: TGTGCCAGCAGCTTGGGTCTAGCGGGAGGAGTGGATACGCAGTATTTT

clone size: -
V gene: TRBV30
D gene: -
J gene: TRBJ2-5
CDR3 protein: CAWDTRGETQYF
CDR3 DNA: TGTGCCTGGGATACCCGCGGGGAGACCCAGTACTTC

clone size: -
V gene: TRBV7-6
D gene: TRBD1
J gene: TRBJ2-1
CDR3 protein: CASSLFPRDRVYNEQFF
CDR3 DNA: TGTGCCAGCAGCTTATTCCCCCGGGACAGGGTCTACAATGAGCAGTTCTTC

clone size: -
V gene: TRBV28
D gene: -
J gene: TRBJ1-1
CDR3 protein: CASRHPSWDKNTEAFF
CDR3 DNA: TGTGCCAGCAGACACCCTTCGTGGGACAAGAACACTGAAGCTTTCTTT

clone size: -
V gene: TRBV14
D gene: -
J gene: TRBJ2-5
CDR3 protein: CASSQTPGAGETQYF
CDR3 DNA: TGTGCCAGCAGCCAAACCCCAGGGGCCGGCGAGACCCAGTACTTC

clone size: -
V gene: TRBV18
D gene: -
J gene: TRBJ1-1
CDR3 protein: CASSLIETEAFF
CDR3 DNA: TGTGCCAGCTCCCTTATTGAGACTGAAGCTTTCTTT

clone size: once
V gene: TRBV30
D gene: TRBD1
J gene: TRBJ1-2
CDR3 protein: CAWSSDRGYYGYTF
CDR3 DNA: TGTGCCTGGAGTTCGGACAGGGGCTACTATGGCTACACCTTC

clone size: -
V gene: TRBV27
D gene: TRBD1
J gene: TRBJ1-1
CDR3 protein: CASSWGGQVRTEAFF
CDR3 DNA: TGTGCCAGCAGTTGGGGGGGACAGGTAAGAACTGAAGCTTTCTTT

clone size: -
V gene: TRBV6-5
D gene: -
J gene: TRBJ2-5
CDR3 protein: CASTFTGLSTKQYF
CDR3 DNA: TGTGCCAGCACCTTTACAGGGTTGTCTACGAAGCAGTACTTC

clone size: -
V gene: TRBV10-2
D gene: TRBD1
J gene: TRBJ1-1
CDR3 protein: CASRPGQGPEAFF
CDR3 DNA: TGCGCCAGCAGACCGGGACAGGGACCGGAAGCTTTCTTT

clone size: -
V gene: TRBV27
D gene: TRBD1
J gene: TRBJ1-2
CDR3 protein: CASSFWQPRGTHGYTF
CDR3 DNA: TGTGCCAGCAGTTTTTGGCAGCCCAGGGGGACCCATGGCTACACCTTC

clone size: -
V gene: TRBV11-2
D gene: -
J gene: TRBJ1-1
CDR3 protein: CASSLGQGIEAFF
CDR3 DNA: TGTGCCAGCAGCTTAGGTCAGGGTATTGAAGCTTTCTTT

clone size: -
V gene: TRBV19
D gene: -
J gene: TRBJ1-1
CDR3 protein: CASSTTGTTEAFF
CDR3 DNA: TGTGCCAGTAGTACCACAGGGACCACTGAAGCTTTCTTT

clone size: -
V gene: TRBV28
D gene: -
J gene: TRBJ1-1
CDR3 protein: CASSPQGEAFF
CDR3 DNA: TGTGCCAGCAGCCCCCAGGGGGAAGCTTTCTTT

clone size: few
V gene: TRBV25-1
D gene: TRBD2
J gene: TRBJ2-7
CDR3 protein: CASSDGAGVSYEQYF
CDR3 DNA: TGTGCCAGCAGTGACGGAGCGGGGGTCTCCTACGAGCAGTACTTC

clone size: once
V gene: TRBV29-1
D gene: TRBD2
J gene: TRBJ2-1
CDR3 protein: CSVDGREGLAYNEQFF
CDR3 DNA: TGCAGCGTTGATGGACGGGAGGGCCTCGCCTACAATGAGCAGTTCTTC

clone size: -
V gene: TRBV5-4
D gene: TRBD2
J gene: TRBJ2-1
CDR3 protein: CASSLEILGLAAYNEQFF
CDR3 DNA: TGTGCCAGCAGCTTGGAGATTTTAGGTCTAGCGGCCTACAATGAGCAGTTCTTC

clone size: few
V gene: TRBV9
D gene: -
J gene: TRBJ2-2
CDR3 protein: CASSVTHRPNTGELFF
CDR3 DNA: TGTGCCAGCAGCGTAACCCACAGGCCAAACACCGGGGAGCTGTTTTTT

clone size: -
V gene: TRBV6-4
D gene: -
J gene: TRBJ2-2
CDR3 protein: CASSDRGTGELFF
CDR3 DNA: TGTGCCAGCAGTGACAGAGGGACCGGGGAGCTGTTTTTT

clone size: -
V gene: TRBV7-2
D gene: -
J gene: TRBJ2-7
CDR3 protein: CASSLDGGRTYEQYF
CDR3 DNA: TGTGCCAGCAGCTTAGATGGTGGGAGAACTTACGAGCAGTACTTC

clone size: -
V gene: TRBV30
D gene: -
J gene: TRBJ1-3
CDR3 protein: CASVPGNGNTIYF
CDR3 DNA: TGTGCCTCCGTCCCAGGGAACGGAAACACCATATATTTT

clone size: -
V gene: TRBV11-2
D gene: TRBD1
J gene: TRBJ2-7
CDR3 protein: CASSSLRTGGYEQYF
CDR3 DNA: TGTGCCAGCAGCTCCCTAAGGACAGGGGGCTACGAGCAGTACTTC

clone size: -
V gene: TRBV10-1
D gene: TRBD1
J gene: TRBJ2-7
CDR3 protein: CASSVHRGYEQYF
CDR3 DNA: TGCGCCAGCAGTGTTCACAGGGGGTACGAGCAGTACTTC